The 18 T cell receptor beta chains below all came from one sample that was sequenced in a study of blood T cell repertoires in COVID-19. The protocol was immunoSEQ multiplex PCR, while the TCRdb copy is restricted to in-frame clones and leaves out a portion. Of approximately 350,000 clones in the sample, more than 80% were seen once. Material for sequencing was PBMCs or T cells enriched from blood (not recorded which). The receptors originated from a man younger than 30 who had recovered from COVID-19.

The chain couples TRBV5-6 to TRBJ1-6; 7 nucleotides align to TRBD1. V was pared by 2 bases and J by 16 bases, with 3 bases of the junction left unmatched. Germline CDR1 is SGHDT and CDR2 is YYEEEE. This CDR3 spans 11 amino acids. The CDR3 nucleotides are TGTGCCAGCAGCTTCCGGGACAGACTCCACTTT. Translation: CASSFRDRLHF.

This clone occurred once. The chain carries TRBV5-1 and TRBJ2-7; 7 nucleotides match TRBD1. Germline V CDR1 and CDR2: SGHRS, YFSETQ. The CDR3 is 17 residues long. The V gene end was trimmed by 5 bases and the J gene end by 3 bases; junction bases not matched to a gene: 17. The CDR3 sequence: CASRRTPRGQRFYEQYF. CDR3 nucleotides: TGCGCCAGCAGACGAACTCCCCGGGGACAGAGATTCTACGAGCAGTACTTC.

This clone was counted once. The rearrangement uses TRBV29-1 and TRBJ1-2; a possible D gene is TRBD1 (6 bases). Germline V gives CDR1 SQVTM, CDR2 ANQGSEA. This CDR3 is 15 amino acids long. V shed 4 bases and J shed 8 bases, with 23 bases lying between them. CDR3 sequence: CSVGPGRGAYEGYTF. The CDR3 DNA is TGCAGCGTTGGTCCCGGCCGGGGGGCTTACGAGGGCTACACCTTC.

The chain is built from TRBV15 and TRBJ2-2; 9 positions agree with TRBD1. The CDR3 has 14 amino acids. Germline assignment: CDR1 LNHNV and CDR2 YYDKDF (reference sequence). With V trimmed by 5 bases and J by 3 bases, 1 base remained unmatched. The CDR3 DNA reads as TGTGCCACCAGCCGACAGGGGGACACCGGGGAGCTGTTTTTT. It translates to CATSRQGDTGELFF.

The chain joins TRBV15 to TRBJ1-4; 8 bases match TRBD1. This CDR3 contains 15 residues. Germline V lookup: CDR1 LNHNV, CDR2 YYDKDF (reference sequence). The junction had 7 bases not matched to a gene; V was cut back by 0 bases and J by 10 bases. CDR3 protein: CATSRDRAGGRKLFF. For the CDR3, the DNA is TGTGCCACCAGCAGAGATAGGGCAGGGGGCCGAAAACTGTTTTTT.

This chain connects TRBV19 to TRBJ2-1, with D uncertain. This CDR3 region has 16 residues. Deletions cut 0 bases from V and 2 bases from J, with 11 bases between. Germline-derived CDR1 and CDR2 are LNHDA and SQIVND (reference sequence). The CDR3 loop reads CASSIDLAGTYNEQFF. Written as DNA, the CDR3 is TGTGCCAGTAGTATAGATTTAGCTGGAACCTACAATGAGCAGTTCTTC.

V usage is TRBV25-1 and J usage is TRBJ1-5, with 10 bases lining up with TRBD1. Germline-derived CDR1 and CDR2 are MGHDK and SYGVNS. CDR3 length equals 15 residues. After removal of 2 bases from V and 4 bases from J, the junction contained 2 bases not matched to a gene. The CDR3 is CASSEPGQGNQPQHF. The CDR3 region has the DNA TGTGCCAGCAGTGAACCGGGACAGGGGAATCAGCCCCAGCATTTT. The full variable domain, rest sourced from reference TRBV25-1 and TRBJ1-5, is EADIYQTPRYLVIGTGKKITLECSQTMGHDKMYWYQQDPGMELHLIHYSYGVNSTEKGDLSSESTVSRIRTEHFPLTLESARPSHTSQYLCASSEPGQGNQPQHFGDGTRLSIL.

Of note for this clone: Other DNA sequences in this specimen translate into the identical CDR3. The gene calls are TRBV18 and TRBJ1-1; 8 bases line up with TRBD1. After removal of 1 base from V and 1 base from J, the junction contained 5 bases not matched to a gene. There are 16 residues in the CDR3. Germline V gene data show CDR1 as KGHSH and CDR2 as LQKENI. CDR3 loop: CASSPRQGASNTEAFF. In nucleotides, the CDR3 is TGTGCCAGCTCACCACGTCAGGGGGCTTCGAACACTGAAGCTTTCTTT. The variable domain in full, with the rest retrieved from reference TRBV18 and TRBJ1-1, is NAGVMQNPRHLVRRRGQEARLRCSPMKGHSHVYWYRQLPEEGLKFMVYLQKENIIDESGMPKERFSAEFPKEGPSILRIQQVVRGDSAAYFCASSPRQGASNTEAFFGQGTRLTVV.

The J gene is TRBJ2-7, the V gene TRBV15, with 7 bases lining up with TRBD1. CDR1 and CDR2 (germline): LNHNV, YYDKDF (reference sequence). The J segment lost 2 bases and the V segment lost 4 bases, leaving 11 bases of the junction unmatched. The CDR3 length is 16 residues. CDR3 amino acids: CATSTKLRQGPYEQYF. The CDR3 DNA is TGTGCCACCAGCACCAAGTTGAGACAGGGTCCCTACGAGCAGTACTTC.

This chain links TRBV18 with TRBJ2-4, with a possible D match to TRBD2 (5 bases). The CDR3 totals 14 residues. CDR1 is KGHSH, CDR2 LQKENI, per germline. The germline V and J ends were trimmed by 5 bases and 0 bases, with 8 bases remaining between them. DNA of the CDR3: TGTGCCAGCTCAGAGGGAGTAGCCAAAAACATTCAGTACTTC. This encodes CASSEGVAKNIQYF.

The genes are TRBV11-3 and TRBJ2-3; TRBD1 aligns across 11 bases. Germline values: CDR1 SGHNT, CDR2 YENEEA. This CDR3 has 16 residues. The ends lost 5 bases at V and 3 bases at J; junction bases unmatched: 7. The CDR3 region is CASSRGQGASTDTQYF. DNA of the CDR3: TGTGCCAGCAGCCGAGGACAGGGGGCGAGTACAGATACGCAGTATTTT.

V gene TRBV5-1 combines with J gene TRBJ2-7; D ambiguous. The CDR3 sequence is 12 residues long. Trimming removed 4 bases at V and 5 bases at J, with 10 bases between. Germline V gives CDR1 SGHRS, CDR2 YFSETQ. CDR3 protein: CASSSTRNEQYF. CDR3 in DNA: TGCGCCAGCAGCAGCACGAGAAACGAGCAGTACTTC.

The J gene is TRBJ2-1, the V gene TRBV7-3, with 11 bases aligning to TRBD2. Trimming cost V 2 bases and J 8 bases; bases outside gene matches: 8. Germline V gene data show CDR1 as SGHTA and CDR2 as FQGTGA. CDR3 length: 16 residues. CDR3 in amino acids: CASSLLASGRFDEQFF. The CDR3 nucleotides read TGTGCCAGCAGCTTACTAGCTAGCGGGAGGTTTGATGAGCAGTTCTTC.

This rearrangement joins TRBV27 to TRBJ1-5; TRBD1 matches 8 bases. The CDR3 is 16 amino acids. Germline CDR1 is MNHEY and CDR2 is SMNVEV (reference sequence). The ends lost 6 bases at V and 0 bases at J; junction bases unmatched: 7. CDR3 bases: TGTGCCAGCAGCCCGACAGGGGATAATAGCAATCAGCCCCAGCATTTT. Translating it yields CASSPTGDNSNQPQHF.

The chain couples TRBV5-8 to TRBJ2-1; D is perhaps TRBD1 (5 bases). This CDR3 spans 11 amino acids. V was pared by 4 bases and J by 10 bases, with 9 bases between. Germline V CDR1 and CDR2: SGHTS, YDEGEE. This CDR3 reads CASSPQGEQFF. Written as DNA, the CDR3 is TGTGCCAGCAGCCCGCAGGGAGAGCAGTTCTTC.

This chain links TRBV28 with TRBJ1-2, with D tentatively TRBD1 (6 bases). Germline CDR1 MDHEN, CDR2 SYDVKM. The germline V and J ends were trimmed by 5 bases and 5 bases, with 9 bases remaining between them. The CDR3 spans 12 residues. CDR3 loop: CASSTTGYGYTF. In nucleotides, the CDR3 is TGTGCCAGCAGTACCACAGGGTATGGCTACACCTTC.

This clone was found a few times. The gene calls are TRBV9 and TRBJ2-2; 9 positions match TRBD1. The V gene's germline CDR1 is SGDLS and CDR2 YYNGEE. The CDR3 extends over 15 amino acids. V lost 3 bases and J lost 1; bases outside the gene matches: 1. The CDR3 here is CASSAGQGNTGELFF. Written as DNA, the CDR3 is TGTGCCAGCAGCGCGGGACAGGGGAACACCGGGGAGCTGTTTTTT.

The chain joins TRBV19 to TRBJ2-1, with a weak D call TRBD2 (5 bases). Germline loops: CDR1 LNHDA, CDR2 SQIVND (reference sequence). Trimming removed 5 bases at V and 9 bases at J, with 20 bases between. This CDR3 has 15 amino acids. DNA for the CDR3: TGTGCCAGTAGTTACAGTGACGGGATTGTGTTTGAGCAGTTCTTC. It specifies CASSYSDGIVFEQFF.